The TCR beta chain under discussion was sequenced for a study of shared clonotypes between healthy human individuals. Study context: Donors, aged 18 to 49, were a couple of women and three men.

Germline assignment: CDR1 SGHDT and CDR2 YYEEEE. The CDR3 has 14 amino acids. The ends were cut back, 0 bases at V and 6 bases at J, with 13 bases in the middle. About this clone itself: This sample also contains other DNA sequences that code for the same CDR3.

CD45RO negativity and positive selection for CCR7 defined naive CD8 cells, a population that excluded terminally differentiated effector memory CD45RA+ cells. The method was immunoSEQ multiplex PCR; TCRdb's version includes in-frame clones alone and lacks a portion of them. The repertoire holds more than 2 million clones, with 93% as singletons. Material: naive CD8+ T cells from PBMCs. This chain joins TRBV5-6 and TRBJ2-7; D gene uncertain. The clonotype was recovered from a man between 18 and 35 years old in good health. Some clones in this sample may be carry-over from other donors' samples. CDR3 in amino acids: CASSLGAGRREQYF. CDR3 coding DNA: TGTGCCAGCAGCTTGGGGGCAGGTCGCCGCGAGCAGTACTTC.